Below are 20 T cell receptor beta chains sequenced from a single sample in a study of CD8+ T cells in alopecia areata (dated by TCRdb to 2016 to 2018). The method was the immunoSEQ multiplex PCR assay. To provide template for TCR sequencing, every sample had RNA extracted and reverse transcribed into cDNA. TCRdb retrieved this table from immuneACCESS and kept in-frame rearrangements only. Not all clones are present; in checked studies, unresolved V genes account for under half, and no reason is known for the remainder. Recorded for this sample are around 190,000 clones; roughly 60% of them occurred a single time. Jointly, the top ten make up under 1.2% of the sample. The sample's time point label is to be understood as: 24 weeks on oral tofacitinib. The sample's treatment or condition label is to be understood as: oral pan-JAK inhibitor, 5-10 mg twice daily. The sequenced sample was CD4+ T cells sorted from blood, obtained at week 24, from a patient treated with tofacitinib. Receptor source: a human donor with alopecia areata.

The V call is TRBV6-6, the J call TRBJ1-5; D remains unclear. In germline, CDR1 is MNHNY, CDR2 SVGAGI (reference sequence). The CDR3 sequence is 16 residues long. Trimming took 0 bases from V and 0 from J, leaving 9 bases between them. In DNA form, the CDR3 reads TGTGCCAGCAGTTACTCGATGCGCGGTAGCAATCAGCCCCAGCATTTT. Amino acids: CASSYSMRGSNQPQHF.

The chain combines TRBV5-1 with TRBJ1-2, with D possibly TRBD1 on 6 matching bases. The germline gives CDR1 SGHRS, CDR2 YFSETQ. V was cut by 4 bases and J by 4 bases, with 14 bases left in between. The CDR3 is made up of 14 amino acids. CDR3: CASSPRTELYGYTF. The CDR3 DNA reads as TGCGCCAGCAGCCCCCGGACAGAACTCTATGGCTACACCTTC.

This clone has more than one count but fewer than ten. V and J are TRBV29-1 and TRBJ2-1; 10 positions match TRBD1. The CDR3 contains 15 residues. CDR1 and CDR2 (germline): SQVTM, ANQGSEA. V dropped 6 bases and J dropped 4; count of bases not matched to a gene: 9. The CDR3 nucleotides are TGCAGCGTCGCCCCTCCGGGACAGGGGTACAATGAGCAGTTCTTC. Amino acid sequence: CSVAPPGQGYNEQFF.

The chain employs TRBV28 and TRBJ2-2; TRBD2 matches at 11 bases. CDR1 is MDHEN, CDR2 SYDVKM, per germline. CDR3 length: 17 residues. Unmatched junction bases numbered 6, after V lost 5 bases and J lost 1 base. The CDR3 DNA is TGTGCCAGCAGTGCCCTGGGACTAGCGGTGAACACCGGGGAGCTGTTTTTT. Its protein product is CASSALGLAVNTGELFF.

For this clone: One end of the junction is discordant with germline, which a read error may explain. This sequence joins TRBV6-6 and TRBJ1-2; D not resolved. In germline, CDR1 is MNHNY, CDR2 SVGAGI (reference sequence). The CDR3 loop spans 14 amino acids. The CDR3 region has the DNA TGTGCCAGCAGTTACTCGTCCGCTAAGTATGGCTACACCTTC. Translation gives CASSYSSAKYGYTF.

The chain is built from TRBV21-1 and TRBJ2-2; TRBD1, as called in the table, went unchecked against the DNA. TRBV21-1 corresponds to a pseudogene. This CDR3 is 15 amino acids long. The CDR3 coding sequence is TGTGCCAGCAGCGGTAGGACAGTTATCACCGGGGAGCTGTTTTTT. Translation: CASSGRTVITGELFF.

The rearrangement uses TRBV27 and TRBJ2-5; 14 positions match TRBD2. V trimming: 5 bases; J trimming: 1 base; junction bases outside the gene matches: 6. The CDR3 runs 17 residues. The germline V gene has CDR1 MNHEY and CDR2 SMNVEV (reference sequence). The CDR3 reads CASSTGTSGGFQETQYF. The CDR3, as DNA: TGTGCCAGCAGTACTGGGACTAGCGGGGGATTCCAAGAGACCCAGTACTTC.

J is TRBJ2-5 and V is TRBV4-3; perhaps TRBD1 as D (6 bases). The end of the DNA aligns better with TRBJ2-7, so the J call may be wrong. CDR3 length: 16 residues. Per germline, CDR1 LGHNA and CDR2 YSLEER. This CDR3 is CASSQMLTGSAYEQYF. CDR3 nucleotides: TGCGCCAGCAGCCAGATGCTTACAGGGAGTGCCTACGAGCAGTACTTC.

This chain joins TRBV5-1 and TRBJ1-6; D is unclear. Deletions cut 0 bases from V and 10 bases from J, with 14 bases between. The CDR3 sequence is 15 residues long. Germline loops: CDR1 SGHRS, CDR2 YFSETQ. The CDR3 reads CASSLDGVPESPLHF. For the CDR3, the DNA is TGCGCCAGCAGCTTGGATGGGGTTCCAGAGTCACCCCTCCACTTT.

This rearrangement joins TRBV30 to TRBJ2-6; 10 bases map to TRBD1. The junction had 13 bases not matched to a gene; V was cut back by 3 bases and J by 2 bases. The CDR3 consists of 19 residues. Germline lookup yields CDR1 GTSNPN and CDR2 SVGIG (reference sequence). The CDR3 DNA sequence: TGTGCCTGGAGCCGATACCGGGACAGGGGTCGGACTGGGGCCAACGTCCTGACTTTC. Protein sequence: CAWSRYRDRGRTGANVLTF.

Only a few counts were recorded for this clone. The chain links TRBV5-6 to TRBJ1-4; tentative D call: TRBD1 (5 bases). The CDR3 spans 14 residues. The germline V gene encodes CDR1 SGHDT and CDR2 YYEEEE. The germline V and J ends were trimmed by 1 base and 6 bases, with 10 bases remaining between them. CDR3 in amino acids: CASSLWRGDEKLFF. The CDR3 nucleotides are TGTGCCAGCAGCTTGTGGCGAGGGGATGAAAAACTGTTTTTT.

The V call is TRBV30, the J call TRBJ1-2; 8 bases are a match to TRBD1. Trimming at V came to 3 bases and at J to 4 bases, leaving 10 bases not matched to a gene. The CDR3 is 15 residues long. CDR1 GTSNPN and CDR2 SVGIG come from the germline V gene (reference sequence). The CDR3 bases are TGTGCCTGGAGCAGTGGACAGGGTAATGGCTATGGCTACACCTTC. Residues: CAWSSGQGNGYGYTF.

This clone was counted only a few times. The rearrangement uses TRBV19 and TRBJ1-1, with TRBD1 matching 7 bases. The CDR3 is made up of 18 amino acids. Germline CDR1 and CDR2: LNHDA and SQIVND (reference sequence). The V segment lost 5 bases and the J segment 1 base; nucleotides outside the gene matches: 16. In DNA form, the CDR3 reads TGTGCCAGTAGTTCGCCCAAAAATCCGGGACAGCCGAACACTGAAGCTTTCTTT. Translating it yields CASSSPKNPGQPNTEAFF.

The CDR3 loop reads CASGYSSGANVLTF. The CDR3 region has the DNA TGTGCCAGCGGATACAGCTCTGGGGCCAACGTCCTGACTTTC. The chain employs TRBV6-1 and TRBJ2-6; D gene uncertain. This CDR3 has 14 residues. Deletions cut 8 bases from V and 0 bases from J, with 8 bases between. Germline V gives CDR1 MNHNS, CDR2 SASEGT.

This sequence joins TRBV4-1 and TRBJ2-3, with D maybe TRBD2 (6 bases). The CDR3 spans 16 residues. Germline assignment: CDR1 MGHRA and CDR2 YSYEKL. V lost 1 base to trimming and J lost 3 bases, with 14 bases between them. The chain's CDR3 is CASSQAPGRVTDTQYF. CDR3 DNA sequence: TGCGCCAGCAGCCAAGCGCCCGGGAGAGTTACAGATACGCAGTATTTT.

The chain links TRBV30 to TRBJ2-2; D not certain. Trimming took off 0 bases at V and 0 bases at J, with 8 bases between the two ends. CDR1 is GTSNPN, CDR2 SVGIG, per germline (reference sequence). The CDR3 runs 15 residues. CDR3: CAWSVKRANTGELFF. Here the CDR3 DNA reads TGTGCCTGGAGTGTAAAACGAGCGAACACCGGGGAGCTGTTTTTT.

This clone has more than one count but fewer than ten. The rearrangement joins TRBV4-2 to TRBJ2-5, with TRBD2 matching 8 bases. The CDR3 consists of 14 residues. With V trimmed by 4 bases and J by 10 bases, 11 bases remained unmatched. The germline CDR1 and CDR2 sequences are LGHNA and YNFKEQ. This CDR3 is CASSPSVYREGQYF. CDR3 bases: TGTGCCAGCAGCCCCTCGGTCTACCGGGAGGGCCAGTACTTC.

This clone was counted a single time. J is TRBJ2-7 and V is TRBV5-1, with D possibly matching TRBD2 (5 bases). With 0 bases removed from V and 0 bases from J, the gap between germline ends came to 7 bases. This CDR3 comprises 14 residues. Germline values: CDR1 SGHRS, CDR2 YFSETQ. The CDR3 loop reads CASSLVGSSYEQYF. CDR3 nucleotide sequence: TGCGCCAGCAGCTTGGTGGGGAGCTCCTACGAGCAGTACTTC.

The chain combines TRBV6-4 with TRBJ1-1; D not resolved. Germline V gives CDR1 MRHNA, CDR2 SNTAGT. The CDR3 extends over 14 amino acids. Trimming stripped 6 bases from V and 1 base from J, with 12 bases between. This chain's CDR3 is CASRSTDKNTEAFF. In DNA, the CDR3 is TGTGCCAGCAGGAGCACAGATAAGAACACTGAAGCTTTCTTT.

In nucleotides, the CDR3 is TGTGCCAGCAGCCAAGCTCCAAATCAGCCCCAGCATTTT. Protein sequence: CASSQAPNQPQHF. The chain uses TRBV4-2 and TRBJ1-5, with D uncertain. The CDR3 sequence is 13 residues long. Trimming shortened V by 1 base and J by 4 bases, and 5 bases separated the two germline ends. Germline values: CDR1 LGHNA, CDR2 YNFKEQ.